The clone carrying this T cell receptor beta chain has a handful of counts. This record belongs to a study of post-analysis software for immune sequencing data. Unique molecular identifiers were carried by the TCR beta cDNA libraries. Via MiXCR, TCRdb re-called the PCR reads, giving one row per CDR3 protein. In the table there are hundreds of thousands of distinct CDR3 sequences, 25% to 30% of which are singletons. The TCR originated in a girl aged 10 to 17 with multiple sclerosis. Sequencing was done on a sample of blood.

The DNA of the CDR3 is TGTGCCAGCAGACGGGCGGGACAGGGGCAGACGACACCCCTCCACTTT. It codes for CASRRAGQGQTTPLHF. The rearrangement uses TRBV28 and TRBJ1-6, with 10 bases aligning to TRBD1. V lost 6 bases to trimming and J lost 11 bases; unmatched junction nucleotides: 13. The CDR3 has 16 amino acids. CDR1 MDHEN and CDR2 SYDVKM come from the germline V gene.